This is a list of T cell receptor beta chains from one sample in a study of beta chain features in type 1 diabetes. The table came from immunoSEQ multiplex PCR; TCRdb's copy has only in-frame clones and leaves some out. The sample has a few hundred thousand clones, around 10% seen once. Sequenced material: central memory CD4+ T cells from blood. These receptors all stem from a man aged 25 to 45 with type 1 diabetes. Both conserved end residues are part of each CDR3. A D gene is named only where the DNA matches it firmly.

j_call d_call v_call cdr3_aa
TRBJ2-5 . TRBV7-2 CASSLGRQETQYF
TRBJ2-5 TRBD2 TRBV7-2 CASSRGLAGGETQYF
TRBJ2-7 TRBD2 TRBV23-1 CASSQSGEQAGTSDTYEQYF
TRBJ2-7 TRBD1 TRBV10-3 CASWDRGMSYEQYF
TRBJ1-1 . TRBV5-1 CASSLEGNTEAFF
TRBJ2-3 TRBD1 TRBV18 CASRGQGTDTQYF
TRBJ2-1 TRBD2 TRBV11-3 CASSLRTSGEQFF
TRBJ1-4 . TRBV6-5 CASSSSFATNEKLFF
TRBJ2-4 . TRBV5-1 CASSLGENIQYF
TRBJ2-5 . TRBV28 CASSLSGAVQETQYF
TRBJ1-5 . TRBV19 CASRQMNSNQPQHF
TRBJ1-1 . TRBV7-9 CAVSSTGNTEAFF
TRBJ2-7 . TRBV7-3 CASSLSAGFEQYF
TRBJ2-7 . TRBV4-1 CASSQVAGLREQYF
TRBJ1-1 . TRBV4-3 CASSQEGAGGTEAFF
TRBJ1-1 . TRBV7-3 CASSFEGTVAFF
TRBJ2-5 . TRBV6-1 CASKPHGTQETQYF
TRBJ1-1 . TRBV12-5 CASGQGEQGRTEAFF
TRBJ2-3 TRBD2 TRBV28 CASSSEVLAGSTDTQYF
TRBJ2-1 TRBD1 TRBV27 CASRQGIYNEQFF
TRBJ1-1 . TRBV20-1 CSVGAEAFF
TRBJ2-2 TRBD2 TRBV29-1 CSVTGLAGGPGELFF
TRBJ1-2 . TRBV14 CASSPLDGVYGYTF
TRBJ2-5 . TRBV10-3 CATGREETQYF
TRBJ2-5 . TRBV9 CASSEQGGNQETQYF
TRBJ1-5 . TRBV9 CASSVATTYSNQPQHF